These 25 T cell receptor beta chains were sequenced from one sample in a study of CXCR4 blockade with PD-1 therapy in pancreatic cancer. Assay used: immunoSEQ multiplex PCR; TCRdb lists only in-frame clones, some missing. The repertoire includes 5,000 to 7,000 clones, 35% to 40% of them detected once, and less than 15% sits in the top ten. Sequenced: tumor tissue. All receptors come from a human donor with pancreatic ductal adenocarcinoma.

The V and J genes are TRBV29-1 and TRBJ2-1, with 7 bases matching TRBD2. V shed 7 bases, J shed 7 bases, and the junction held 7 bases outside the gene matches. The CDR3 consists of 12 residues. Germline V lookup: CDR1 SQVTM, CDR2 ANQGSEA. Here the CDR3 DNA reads TGCAGCGCCGCGCGGCGGGGGAATGAGCAGTTCTTC. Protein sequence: CSAARRGNEQFF.

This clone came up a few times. The CDR3 is CSVGTSGTYEQYF. The CDR3 nucleotides are TGCAGCGTTGGGACTAGCGGGACCTACGAGCAGTACTTC. The gene calls are TRBV29-1 and TRBJ2-7; 12 nucleotides line up with TRBD2. The CDR3 contains 13 residues. CDR1 SQVTM and CDR2 ANQGSEA come from the germline V gene. With 4 bases clipped from V and 2 bases from J, the junction kept 0 bases outside the gene matches.

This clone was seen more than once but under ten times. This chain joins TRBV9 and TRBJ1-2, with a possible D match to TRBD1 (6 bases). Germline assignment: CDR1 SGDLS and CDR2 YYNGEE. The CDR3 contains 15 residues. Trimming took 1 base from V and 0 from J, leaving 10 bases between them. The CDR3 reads CASSVRTDSNYGYTF. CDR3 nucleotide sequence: TGTGCCAGCAGCGTACGGACAGACTCTAACTATGGCTACACCTTC. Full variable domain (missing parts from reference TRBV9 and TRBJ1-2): DSGVTQTPKHLITATGQRVTLRCSPRSGDLSVYWYQQSLDQGLQFLIQYYNGEERAKGNILERFSAQQFPDLHSELNLSSLELGDSALYFCASSVRTDSNYGYTFGSGTRLTVV.

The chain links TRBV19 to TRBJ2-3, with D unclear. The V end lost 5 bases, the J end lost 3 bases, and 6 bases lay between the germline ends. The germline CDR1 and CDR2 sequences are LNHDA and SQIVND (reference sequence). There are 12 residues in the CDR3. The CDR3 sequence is CASSQRTDTQYF. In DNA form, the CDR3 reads TGTGCCAGTAGTCAACGGACAGATACGCAGTATTTT.

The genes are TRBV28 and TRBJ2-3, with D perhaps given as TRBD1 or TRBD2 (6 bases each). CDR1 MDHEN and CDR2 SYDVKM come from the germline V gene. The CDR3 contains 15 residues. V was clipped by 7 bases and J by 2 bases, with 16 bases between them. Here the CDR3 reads CASTGSSGATDTQYF. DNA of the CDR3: TGTGCCAGCACCGGGAGCTCAGGGGCCACAGATACGCAGTATTTT.

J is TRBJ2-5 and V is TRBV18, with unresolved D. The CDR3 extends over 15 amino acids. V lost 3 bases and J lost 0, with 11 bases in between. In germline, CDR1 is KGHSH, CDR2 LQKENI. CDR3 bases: TGTGCCAGCTCACCTTACGTGGGGTACCAAGAGACCCAGTACTTC. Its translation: CASSPYVGYQETQYF.

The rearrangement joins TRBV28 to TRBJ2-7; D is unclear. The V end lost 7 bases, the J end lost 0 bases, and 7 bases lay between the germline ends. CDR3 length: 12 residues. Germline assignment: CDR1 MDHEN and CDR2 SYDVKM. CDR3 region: CASTGGSYEQYF. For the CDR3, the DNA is TGTGCCAGCACGGGCGGCTCCTACGAGCAGTACTTC. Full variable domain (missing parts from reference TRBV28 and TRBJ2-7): DVKVTQSSRYLVKRTGEKVFLECVQDMDHENMFWYRQDPGLGLRLIYFSYDVKMKEKGDIPEGYSVSREKKERFSLILESASTNQTSMYLCASTGGSYEQYFGPGTRLTVT.

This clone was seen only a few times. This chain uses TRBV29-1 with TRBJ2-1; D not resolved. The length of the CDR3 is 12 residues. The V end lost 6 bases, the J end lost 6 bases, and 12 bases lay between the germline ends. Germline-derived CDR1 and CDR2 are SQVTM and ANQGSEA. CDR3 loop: CSVRSNSNEQFF. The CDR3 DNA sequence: TGCAGCGTCAGGAGTAACTCCAATGAGCAGTTCTTC.

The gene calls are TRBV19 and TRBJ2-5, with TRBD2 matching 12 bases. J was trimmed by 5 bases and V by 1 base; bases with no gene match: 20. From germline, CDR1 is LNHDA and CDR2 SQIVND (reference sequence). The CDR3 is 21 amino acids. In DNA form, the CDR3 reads TGTGCCAGTAGTATAGGACCCACTAGCGGGAGGCCACCTTACTATTTGGAGACCCAGTACTTC. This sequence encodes CASSIGPTSGRPPYYLETQYF.

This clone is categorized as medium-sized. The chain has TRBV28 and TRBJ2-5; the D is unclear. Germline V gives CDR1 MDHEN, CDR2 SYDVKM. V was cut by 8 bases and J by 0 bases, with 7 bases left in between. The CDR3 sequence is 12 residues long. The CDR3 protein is CASLGYQETQYF. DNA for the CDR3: TGTGCCAGCCTGGGATACCAAGAGACCCAGTACTTC.

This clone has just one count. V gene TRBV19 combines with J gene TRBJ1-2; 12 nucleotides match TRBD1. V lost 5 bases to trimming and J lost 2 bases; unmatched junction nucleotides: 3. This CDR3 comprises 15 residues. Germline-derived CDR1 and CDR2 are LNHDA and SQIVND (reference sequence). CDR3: CASSDGTGGNYGYTF. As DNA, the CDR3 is TGTGCCAGTAGTGACGGGACAGGGGGCAACTATGGCTACACCTTC. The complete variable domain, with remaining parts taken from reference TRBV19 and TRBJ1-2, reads DGGITQSPKYLFRKEGQNVTLSCEQNLNHDAMYWYRQDPGQGLRLIYYSQIVNDFQKGDIAEGYSVSREKKESFPLTVTSAQKNPTAFYLCASSDGTGGNYGYTFGSGTRLTVV.

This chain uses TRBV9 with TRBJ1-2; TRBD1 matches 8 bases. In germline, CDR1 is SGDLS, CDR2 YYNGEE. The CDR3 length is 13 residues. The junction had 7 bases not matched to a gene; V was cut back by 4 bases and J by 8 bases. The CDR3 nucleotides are TGTGCCAGCAGCCCCACTGACAGGGGCGGCTACACCTTC. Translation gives CASSPTDRGGYTF.

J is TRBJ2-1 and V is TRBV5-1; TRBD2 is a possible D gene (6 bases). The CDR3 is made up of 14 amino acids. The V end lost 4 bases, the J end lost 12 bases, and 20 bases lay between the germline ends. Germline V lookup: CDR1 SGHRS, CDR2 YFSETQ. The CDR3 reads CASSSGPGEGRQFF. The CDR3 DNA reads TGCGCCAGCAGCAGCGGGCCAGGCGAGGGGAGGCAGTTCTTC.

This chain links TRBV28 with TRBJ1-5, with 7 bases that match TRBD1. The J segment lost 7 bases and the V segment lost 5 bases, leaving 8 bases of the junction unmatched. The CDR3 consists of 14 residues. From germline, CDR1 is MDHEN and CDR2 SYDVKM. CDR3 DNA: TGTGCCAGCAGTCTGGGACAGAAAGAGCAGCCCCAGCATTTT. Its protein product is CASSLGQKEQPQHF.

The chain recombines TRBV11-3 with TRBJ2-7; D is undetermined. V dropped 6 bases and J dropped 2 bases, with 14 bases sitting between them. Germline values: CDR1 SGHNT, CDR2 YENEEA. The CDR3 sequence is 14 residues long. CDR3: CASRRMAYTYEQYF. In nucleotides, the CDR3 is TGTGCCAGCAGACGAATGGCCTATACCTACGAGCAGTACTTC.

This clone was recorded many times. In nucleotides, the CDR3 is TGTGCCAGCAGTCCCGAGGCGGGATCCTATGGCTACACCTTC. It translates to CASSPEAGSYGYTF. The J gene is TRBJ1-2, the V gene TRBV6-4; D not resolved. The CDR3 has 14 residues. Deletions cut 5 bases from V and 4 bases from J, with 14 bases between. Germline values: CDR1 MRHNA, CDR2 SNTAGT.

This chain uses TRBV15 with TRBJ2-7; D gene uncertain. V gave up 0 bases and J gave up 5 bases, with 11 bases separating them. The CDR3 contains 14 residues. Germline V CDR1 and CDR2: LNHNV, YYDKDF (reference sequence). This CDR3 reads CATSRDPGVDEQYF. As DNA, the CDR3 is TGTGCCACCAGCAGAGATCCGGGTGTCGACGAGCAGTACTTC. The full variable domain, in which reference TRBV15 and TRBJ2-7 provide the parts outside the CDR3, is DAMVIQNPRYQVTQFGKPVTLSCSQTLNHNVMYWYQQKSSQAPKLLFHYYDKDFNNEADTPDNFQSRRPNTSFCFLDIRSPGLGDTAMYLCATSRDPGVDEQYFGPGTRLTVT.

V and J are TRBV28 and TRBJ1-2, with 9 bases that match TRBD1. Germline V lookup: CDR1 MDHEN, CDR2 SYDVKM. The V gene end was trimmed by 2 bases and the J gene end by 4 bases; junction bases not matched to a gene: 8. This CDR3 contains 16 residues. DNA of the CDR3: TGTGCCAGCAGTTTACGACACAGGGGGCGGGTCTATGGCTACACCTTC. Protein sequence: CASSLRHRGRVYGYTF.

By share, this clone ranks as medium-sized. CDR3 region: CASSAMGGGGQETQYF. The CDR3, as DNA: TGTGCCAGCAGCGCGATGGGGGGGGGAGGCCAAGAGACCCAGTACTTC. The chain couples TRBV7-6 to TRBJ2-5; 7 positions match TRBD2. CDR3 length equals 16 residues. The J segment lost 1 base and the V segment lost 5 bases, leaving 10 bases of the junction unmatched. Germline V lookup: CDR1 SGHVS, CDR2 FNYEAQ.

The CDR3 sequence is CASSKTQGGNEQFF. Here the CDR3 DNA reads TGTGCCAGCAGCAAAACACAGGGGGGGAATGAGCAGTTCTTC. The rearrangement uses TRBV7-7 and TRBJ2-1; TRBD1 might be the D (8 bases). The CDR3 is 14 amino acids. V lost 5 bases and J lost 7, with 15 bases in between. CDR1 is SSHAT, CDR2 FNYEAQ, per germline (reference sequence).

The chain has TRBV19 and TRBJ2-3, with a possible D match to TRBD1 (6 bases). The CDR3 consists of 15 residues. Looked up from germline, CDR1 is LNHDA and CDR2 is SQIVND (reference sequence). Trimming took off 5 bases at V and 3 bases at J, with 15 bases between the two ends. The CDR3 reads CASSATGPPTDTQYF. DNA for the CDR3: TGTGCCAGTAGTGCAACAGGGCCTCCAACAGATACGCAGTATTTT.

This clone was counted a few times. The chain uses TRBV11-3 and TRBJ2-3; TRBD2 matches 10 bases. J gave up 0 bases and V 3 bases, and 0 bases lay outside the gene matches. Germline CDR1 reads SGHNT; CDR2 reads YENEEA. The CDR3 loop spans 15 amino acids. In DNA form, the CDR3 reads TGTGCCAGCAGCTTGACTAGCGGGAGCACAGATACGCAGTATTTT. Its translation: CASSLTSGSTDTQYF.

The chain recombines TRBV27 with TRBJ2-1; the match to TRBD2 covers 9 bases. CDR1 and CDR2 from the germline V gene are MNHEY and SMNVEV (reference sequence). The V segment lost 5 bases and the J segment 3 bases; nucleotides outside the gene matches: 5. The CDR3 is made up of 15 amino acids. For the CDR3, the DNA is TGTGCCAGCAGTGTGACTAGCGGTTTCTACAATGAGCAGTTCTTC. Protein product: CASSVTSGFYNEQFF.

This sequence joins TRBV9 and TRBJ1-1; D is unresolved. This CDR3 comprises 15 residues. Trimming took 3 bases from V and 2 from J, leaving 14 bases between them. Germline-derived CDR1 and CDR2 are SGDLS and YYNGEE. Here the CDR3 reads CASSALEQLNTEAFF. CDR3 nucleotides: TGTGCCAGCAGCGCGTTGGAACAGCTAAACACTGAAGCTTTCTTT.

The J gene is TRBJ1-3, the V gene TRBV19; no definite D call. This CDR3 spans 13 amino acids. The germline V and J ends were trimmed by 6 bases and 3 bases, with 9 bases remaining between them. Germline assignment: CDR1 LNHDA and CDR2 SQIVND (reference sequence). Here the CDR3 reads CASRSGNGNTIYF. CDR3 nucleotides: TGTGCCAGTAGATCGGGGAATGGAAACACCATATATTTT.